This T cell receptor (beta chain) was captured by sequencing in a study of human T cells and chemical hapten exposure. CDR3 length: 15 residues. The V gene's germline CDR1 is SGHTA and CDR2 FQGNSA. Trimming removed 2 bases from V and 4 bases from J, with 14 bases in between. Time point specified: patch test 2, 6 weeks after DPC sensitization. Treatment specified: therapeutic diphenylcyclopropenone sensitization with weekly scalp DPC. In this sample, this clonotype turned up many times. TCRdb re-called the RACE reads with MiXCR, one entry per CDR3 protein. The data contain around 360,000 distinct CDR3 sequences, under 6.5% of them singletons.

The starting material was whole blood, obtained in connection with sensitization to the hapten diphenylcyclopropenone (DPC). The sequence came from a woman aged 18-29 years with alopecia areata. Some clones in this sample may be carry-over from other donors' samples. The rearrangement links TRBV7-2 to TRBJ1-1; D is unclear. In DNA, the CDR3 is TGTGCCAGCAGCTTACGGCTCTCGTCGGGCACTGAAGCTTTCTTT. Amino acids: CASSLRLSSGTEAFF.